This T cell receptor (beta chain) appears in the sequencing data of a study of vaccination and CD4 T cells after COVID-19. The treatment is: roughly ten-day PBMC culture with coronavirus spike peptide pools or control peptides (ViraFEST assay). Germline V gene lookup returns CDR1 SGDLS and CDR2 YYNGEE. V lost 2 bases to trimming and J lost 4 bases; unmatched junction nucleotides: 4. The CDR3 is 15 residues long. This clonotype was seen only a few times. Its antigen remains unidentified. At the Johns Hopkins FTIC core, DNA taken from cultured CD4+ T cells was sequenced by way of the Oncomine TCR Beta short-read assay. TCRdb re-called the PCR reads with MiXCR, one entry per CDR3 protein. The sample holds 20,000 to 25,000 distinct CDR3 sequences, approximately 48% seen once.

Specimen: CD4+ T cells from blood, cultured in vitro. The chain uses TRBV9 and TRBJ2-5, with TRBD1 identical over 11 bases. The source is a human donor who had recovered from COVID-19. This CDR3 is CASSVGTGGVETQYF. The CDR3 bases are TGTGCCAGCAGCGTCGGGACAGGGGGTGTAGAGACCCAGTACTTC.